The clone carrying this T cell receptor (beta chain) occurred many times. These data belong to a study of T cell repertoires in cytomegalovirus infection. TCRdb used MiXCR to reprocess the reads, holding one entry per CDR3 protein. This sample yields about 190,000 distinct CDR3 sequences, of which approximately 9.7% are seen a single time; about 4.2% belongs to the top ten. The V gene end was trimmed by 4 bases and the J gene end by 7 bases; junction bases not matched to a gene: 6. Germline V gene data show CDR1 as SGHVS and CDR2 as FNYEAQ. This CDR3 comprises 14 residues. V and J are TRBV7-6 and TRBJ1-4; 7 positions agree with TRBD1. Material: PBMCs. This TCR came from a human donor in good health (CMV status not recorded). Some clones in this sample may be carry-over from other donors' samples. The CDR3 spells CASSWDSEAEKLFF. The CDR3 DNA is TGTGCCAGCAGCTGGGACAGCGAAGCTGAAAAACTGTTTTTT.